The present TCR beta chain was sequenced within a study of monozygotic twins with inflammatory bowel disease. TCRdb reanalyzed the 5' RACE reads and collapses them to one entry per CDR3 protein, without DNA. Its clone listing holds approximately 330,000 distinct CDR3 sequences. The TCR was taken from a human donor with ulcerative colitis or Crohn's disease, or a healthy co-twin of an affected twin (not recorded which). The specimen sequenced was blood.

The CDR3 sequence: CASSLARGGYEQYF. The J gene is TRBJ2-7, the V gene TRBV27; TCRdb's assignment of TRBD2 cannot be checked, as there is no DNA. There are 14 residues in the CDR3. CDR1 MNHEY and CDR2 SMNVEV come from the germline V gene (reference sequence).